This entry lists 28 T cell receptor beta chains sequenced from one sample in a study of blood T cell repertoires in COVID-19. The repertoire was sequenced with immunoSEQ multiplex PCR; TCRdb's copy has only in-frame clones and lacks some. The sample lists about 82,000 clones; 78% were seen once. The specimen was peripheral blood. Receptors originate from a man aged 60 to 75 with COVID-19, enrolled during active disease.

This chain uses TRBV10-3 with TRBJ1-1, with unresolved D. This CDR3 is 13 amino acids long. The germline V and J ends were trimmed by 4 bases and 0 bases, with 6 bases remaining between them. The V gene's germline CDR1 is ENHRY and CDR2 SYGVKD. CDR3: CAISGEVNTEAFF. CDR3 nucleotides: TGTGCCATCAGTGGAGAGGTGAACACTGAAGCTTTCTTT.

The chain links TRBV6-5 to TRBJ2-1, with D possibly TRBD2 on 5 matching bases. V was cut by 6 bases and J by 5 bases, with 14 bases left in between. The CDR3 sequence is 14 residues long. Germline CDR1 and CDR2: MNHEY and SVGAGI. For the CDR3, the DNA is TGTGCCAGCAGCCAGCAGAGGGCCGACAATGAGCAGTTCTTC. Translating it yields CASSQQRADNEQFF.

The J gene is TRBJ2-2, the V gene TRBV7-6, with 8 nucleotides matching TRBD1. CDR3 length: 16 residues. The J segment lost 6 bases and the V segment lost 5 bases, leaving 11 bases of the junction unmatched. Germline V CDR1 and CDR2: SGHVS, FNYEAQ. The CDR3 bases are TGTGCCAGCAGCCGGACGACAGGGGTATTTGCCGGGGAGCTGTTTTTT. As protein: CASSRTTGVFAGELFF.

The V call is TRBV5-6, the J call TRBJ1-2; 10 bases map to TRBD1. Per the germline V gene, CDR1 is SGHDT and CDR2 is YYEEEE. After removal of 3 bases from V and 4 bases from J, the junction contained 12 bases not matched to a gene. The CDR3 runs to 17 residues. The CDR3 region is CASSWGVGTGDLYGYTF. CDR3 in DNA: TGTGCCAGCAGCTGGGGGGTAGGGACAGGGGACCTCTATGGCTACACCTTC.

The chain couples TRBV5-1 to TRBJ2-5, with D maybe TRBD2 (5 bases). Trimming left V 4 bases short and J 0 bases short, with 10 bases between. The CDR3 contains 14 residues. CDR1 is SGHRS and CDR2 is YFSETQ in the germline V gene. DNA of the CDR3: TGCGCCAGCAGCGGAGGACGGTACCAAGAGACCCAGTACTTC. Protein sequence: CASSGGRYQETQYF.

The rearrangement uses TRBV12-3 or TRBV12-4 and TRBJ2-1, with 8 bases lining up with TRBD2. V lost 8 bases, J lost 4 bases, and 4 bases stayed unmatched. This CDR3 region has 13 residues. This CDR3 is CASLIAGYNEQFF. The CDR3, as DNA: TGTGCCAGCCTCATAGCGGGGTACAATGAGCAGTTCTTC.

The chain carries TRBV9 and TRBJ1-1; D unresolved. The CDR3 is made up of 14 amino acids. With 3 bases removed from V and 4 bases from J, the gap between germline ends came to 13 bases. Germline CDR1 SGDLS, CDR2 YYNGEE. The CDR3 coding sequence is TGTGCCAGCAGCGCCTCGGTCCCGTCCACTGAAGCTTTCTTT. This translates into CASSASVPSTEAFF.

This rearrangement joins TRBV19 to TRBJ1-2; weak D call: TRBD1 (5 bases). The CDR3 is made up of 13 amino acids. The V and J ends lost 8 bases and 6 bases respectively, with 16 bases between them. Germline values: CDR1 LNHDA, CDR2 SQIVND (reference sequence). The CDR3 nucleotides are TGTGCCAGTGTGCCCCAGGGTCGCAATGGCTACACCTTC. Translation gives CASVPQGRNGYTF. Filled out from reference TRBV19 and TRBJ1-2, the complete variable domain reads DGGITQSPKYLFRKEGQNVTLSCEQNLNHDAMYWYRQDPGQGLRLIYYSQIVNDFQKGDIAEGYSVSREKKESFPLTVTSAQKNPTAFYLCASVPQGRNGYTFGSGTRLTVV.

The chain has TRBV15 and TRBJ2-1; 7 nucleotides align to TRBD2. J was trimmed by 8 bases and V by 7 bases; bases with no gene match: 11. This CDR3 spans 14 amino acids. Germline loops: CDR1 LNHNV, CDR2 YYDKDF (reference sequence). This chain's CDR3 is CATTYSGGADEQFF. The CDR3 DNA sequence: TGTGCCACCACTTATTCGGGAGGAGCAGATGAGCAGTTCTTC.

This clone was counted only a few times. This sequence joins TRBV6-2 or TRBV6-3 and TRBJ1-5; 10 bases fit TRBD1. V gave up 6 bases and J gave up 4 bases; unmatched junction bases: 6. Germline V gives CDR1 MNHEY, CDR2 SVGEGT. This CDR3 comprises 15 residues. The CDR3 here is CASSQTGQGNQPQHF. The CDR3 DNA is TGTGCCAGCAGCCAGACGGGACAGGGGAATCAGCCCCAGCATTTT.

V and J are TRBV5-6 and TRBJ2-7, with TRBD1 matching 9 bases. CDR1 is SGHDT, CDR2 YYEEEE, per germline. The length of the CDR3 is 13 residues. V trimming: 6 bases; J trimming: 1 base; junction bases outside the gene matches: 2. The CDR3 sequence is CASTGTGSYEQYF. CDR3 nucleotide sequence: TGTGCCAGCACCGGGACAGGGTCCTACGAGCAGTACTTC.

This clone has just a few counts. The chain employs TRBV18 and TRBJ2-7; 9 nucleotides match TRBD2. CDR1 KGHSH and CDR2 LQKENI come from the germline V gene. The CDR3 covers 18 residues. V gave up 4 bases and J gave up 0 bases; unmatched junction bases: 13. This chain's CDR3 is CASSQIGILAGLSYEQYF. In nucleotides, the CDR3 is TGTGCCAGCTCACAGATTGGTATACTAGCGGGTCTCTCCTACGAGCAGTACTTC.

The chain combines TRBV5-4 with TRBJ2-5; 9 positions match TRBD2. Trimming removed 4 bases from V and 3 bases from J; junction bases left unmatched: 4. Per germline, CDR1 SGHNT and CDR2 YYREEE (reference sequence). This CDR3 is built from 14 residues. DNA for the CDR3: TGTGCCAGCAGCCCTAGCGGGGCAAAAGAGACCCAGTACTTC. The encoded protein is CASSPSGAKETQYF.

The chain carries TRBV6-5 and TRBJ2-7, with 8 bases lining up with TRBD1. V gave up 4 bases and J gave up 0 bases; unmatched junction bases: 5. Germline lookup yields CDR1 MNHEY and CDR2 SVGAGI. The CDR3 is 15 amino acids. The CDR3 sequence is CASSSSGTGSYEQYF. The CDR3 DNA reads TGTGCCAGCAGTTCCTCCGGGACAGGCTCCTACGAGCAGTACTTC.

This chain joins TRBV18 and TRBJ2-7; tentative D call: TRBD1 (6 bases). The length of the CDR3 is 13 residues. V was pared by 6 bases and J by 0 bases, with 9 bases between. Germline V gives CDR1 KGHSH, CDR2 LQKENI. The CDR3 coding sequence is TGTGCCAGCTCTCTGGGACACTCCTACGAGCAGTACTTC. It codes for CASSLGHSYEQYF.

The rearrangement uses TRBV23-1 and TRBJ1-2, with 7 bases aligning to TRBD1. TRBV23-1 counts as an open reading frame of uncertain function. This CDR3 is 19 amino acids long. After removal of 3 bases from V and 4 bases from J, the junction contained 20 bases not matched to a gene. Here the CDR3 reads CASSHCTLGGSRYGYGYTF. In nucleotides, the CDR3 is TGCGCCAGCAGTCACTGTACGTTAGGGGGCAGTCGGTACGGCTATGGCTACACCTTC.

This clone has more than one count but fewer than ten. This chain connects TRBV3-1 (or the pseudogene TRBV3-2) to TRBJ2-7; TRBD1 matches 8 bases. Looked up from germline, CDR1 is LGHDT and CDR2 is YNNKEL (reference sequence). The length of the CDR3 is 15 residues. V shed 5 bases and J 0 bases; nucleotides not matched to a gene: 6. CDR3 DNA sequence: TGTGCCAGCAGCTTTACAGGGGGTCCCTCCTACGAGCAGTACTTC. Protein sequence: CASSFTGGPSYEQYF.

About this clone: The same CDR3 arises from other DNA sequences in this sample as well. This chain uses TRBV7-9 with TRBJ2-7; TRBD1 matches at 12 bases. The CDR3 totals 14 residues. Germline V CDR1 and CDR2: SEHNR, FQNEAQ (reference sequence). With 5 bases clipped from V and 4 bases from J, the junction kept 3 bases outside the gene matches. CDR3 sequence (DNA): TGTGCCAGCAGCCTGGGACAGGGGGCTTACGAGCAGTACTTC. It specifies CASSLGQGAYEQYF.

The V call is TRBV5-5, the J call TRBJ2-1, with TRBD2 matching 9 bases. The CDR3 covers 17 residues. The trim removed 4 bases at V and 7 bases at J, leaving 15 bases unmatched. CDR1 is SGHKS, CDR2 YYEKEE, per germline (reference sequence). In DNA form, the CDR3 reads TGTGCCAGCAGCCCTCGACTAGCGGACTACACGGGGAATGAGCAGTTCTTC. Amino acid sequence: CASSPRLADYTGNEQFF.

The gene calls are TRBV7-2 and TRBJ1-1, with TRBD1 matching 7 bases. The germline gives CDR1 SGHTA, CDR2 FQGNSA. J was trimmed by 6 bases and V by 1 base; bases with no gene match: 8. The CDR3 has 15 amino acids. Here the CDR3 DNA reads TGTGCCAGCAGCTTAGAAATGACAGGGAAGGCTGAAGCTTTCTTT. It encodes CASSLEMTGKAEAFF.

V gene TRBV25-1 combines with J gene TRBJ2-7; 7 bases are a match to TRBD1. The length of the CDR3 is 12 residues. Germline V CDR1 and CDR2: MGHDK, SYGVNS. J gave up 2 bases and V 10 bases, and 5 bases lay outside the gene matches. This chain's CDR3 is CATRDSTYEQYF. In DNA, the CDR3 is TGTGCCACGAGGGACAGCACCTACGAGCAGTACTTC.

A single count supports this clone. The rearrangement uses TRBV5-1 and TRBJ2-4; 7 nucleotides line up with TRBD1. J gave up 5 bases and V 3 bases, and 5 bases lay outside the gene matches. Looked up from germline, CDR1 is SGHRS and CDR2 is YFSETQ. The CDR3 length is 14 residues. The DNA of the CDR3 is TGCGCCAGCAGCTCAAGGGGGCGGGAAAACATTCAGTACTTC. This encodes CASSSRGRENIQYF.

A single count supports this clone. The rearrangement joins TRBV7-3 to TRBJ2-1; perhaps TRBD1 as D (5 bases). The germline V and J ends were trimmed by 6 bases and 6 bases, with 12 bases remaining between them. The CDR3 runs 13 residues. The germline V gene encodes CDR1 SGHTA and CDR2 FQGTGA. CDR3 region: CASRFQGTNEQFF. The DNA for the CDR3 is TGTGCCAGCAGATTCCAGGGAACCAATGAGCAGTTCTTC.

This clone was picked up a small number of times. The J gene is TRBJ1-1, the V gene TRBV4-1; TRBD1 is a possible D gene (6 bases). Per the germline V gene, CDR1 is MGHRA and CDR2 is YSYEKL. This CDR3 has 18 amino acids. V lost 2 bases, J lost 0 bases, and 19 bases lay in between. The CDR3 sequence is CASSQPFGQWTLNTEAFF. The CDR3 DNA reads as TGCGCCAGCAGCCAACCCTTCGGACAGTGGACATTGAACACTGAAGCTTTCTTT.

This chain connects TRBV6-1 to TRBJ1-2; no reliable D call. Deletions cut 3 bases from V and 4 bases from J, with 15 bases between. Per germline, CDR1 MNHNS and CDR2 SASEGT. This CDR3 comprises 15 residues. As DNA, the CDR3 is TGTGCCAGCAGTGACCCGCGGGTAGTTGGCTATGGCTACACCTTC. Translation: CASSDPRVVGYGYTF.

This clone showed up just once. This sequence joins TRBV18 and TRBJ2-3; 14 bases are a match to TRBD2. V was pared by 4 bases and J by 2 bases, with 2 bases of the junction left unmatched. The CDR3 covers 16 residues. Germline CDR1 and CDR2: KGHSH and LQKENI. The CDR3 DNA reads TGTGCCAGCTCACTGGGACTAGCGGGAGCCACAGATACGCAGTATTTT. This gives the protein CASSLGLAGATDTQYF.

The chain combines TRBV7-6 with TRBJ2-7, with D perhaps TRBD1 (7 bases). The germline V gene encodes CDR1 SGHVS and CDR2 FNYEAQ. Between the trimmed V and J ends, which lost 6 bases and 1 base, there was a span of 16 bases. The CDR3 runs to 15 residues. The CDR3 is CASREGTASSYEQYF. DNA for the CDR3: TGTGCCAGCAGGGAGGGGACAGCAAGTTCCTACGAGCAGTACTTC.

The CDR3 loop is CASSPWGSGGAGTDTQYF. The CDR3 DNA is TGTGCCAGCAGCCCTTGGGGTAGCGGGGGGGCAGGTACAGATACGCAGTATTTT. This sequence joins TRBV7-3 and TRBJ2-3; 11 bases fit TRBD2. The junction had 13 bases not matched to a gene; V was cut back by 5 bases and J by 3 bases. Germline V gene sequence: CDR1 SGHTA, CDR2 FQGTGA. CDR3 length equals 18 residues.